The clone carrying this T cell receptor (beta chain) occurred a few times. Its matching antigen is unknown. Germline loops: CDR1 DFQATT, CDR2 SNEGSKA (reference sequence). The junction had 3 bases not matched to a gene; V was cut back by 3 bases and J by 1 base. The CDR3 sequence is 14 residues long. TCRdb reprocessed the 5' RACE reads via MiXCR and lists one record per CDR3 protein. The sample carries almost 400,000 distinct CDR3 sequences, about a fifth recorded once. This sample was included in a study of CD8 T cells in ankylosing spondylitis. The study, taken as a whole, reports: A subset of motif variants has previously been described in the synovial fluid and blood of reactive arthritis. Disease-linked clones bore a CD8+ phenotype, appearing relatively rarely in peripheral blood. Reported data indicate significant enrichment of disease-linked clones within matched ankylosing spondylitis synovial fluid. What seemed typical of ankylosing spondylitis blood was a TCR beta motif built from about eight highly homologous variants.

The clonotype was recovered from a male donor with ankylosing spondylitis. The gene calls are TRBV20-1 and TRBJ2-1, with 7 nucleotides matching TRBD1. Material for sequencing was blood, either unsorted or a sorted T cell fraction (not recorded which). The CDR3: CSASQQGSYNEQFF. In nucleotides, the CDR3 is TGCAGTGCTAGCCAACAGGGGTCCTACAATGAGCAGTTCTTC.